Listed here is a single TCR beta chain. The antigen is undetermined. Investigators performed immunoSEQ version v3.0 at survey level. TCRdb's table, derived via immunoSEQ multiplex PCR, lists solely in-frame clones and lacks some. This table has about 24,000 clones, approximately 79% appearing once. This specimen comes from a study of long-term antiretroviral therapy in people with HIV. Study-level results: Relative to transplant donor controls, diversity remained lower despite increasing after ART.

CDR3 length: 15 residues. V shed 5 bases and J shed 4 bases, with 17 bases lying between them. Germline V lookup: CDR1 SGHDN, CDR2 FVKESK. The clonotype comes from a woman in her 40s with HIV. V gene TRBV14 combines with J gene TRBJ1-1, with D perhaps TRBD1 (6 bases). This material consisted of unsorted PBMCs, taken 1.2 years after starting antiretroviral therapy. CDR3 sequence: CASSVGHLDGTEAFF. The DNA for the CDR3 is TGTGCCAGCAGCGTGGGACACTTAGACGGCACTGAAGCTTTCTTT.